These T cell receptor beta chains were read from a single sample in a study of cytomegalovirus exposure and HLA in healthy donors. Produced via immunoSEQ multiplex PCR; TCRdb's table is partial and in-frame only. Of about 250,000 clones in the sample, approximately 87% were seen once. Input material: PBMCs. Every receptor here comes from a man aged 18 to 29 in good health and CMV-seronegative. Each CDR3 is given with its conserved first and last residue. Fields, in order: J gene, V gene, D gene, clone size, CDR3 protein, CDR3 DNA. A D gene is named only where the DNA matches it firmly. Not every row has a clone size; where given, it reads once, few, many or a size class.

j_gene: TRBJ2-1; v_gene: TRBV28; d_gene: TRBD1; abundance: NA; CDR3aa: CASSLRVPGQGFLF; CDR3nt: TGTGCCAGCAGTTTACGAGTCCCGGGACAGGGATTCCTCTTC
j_gene: TRBJ2-7; v_gene: TRBV5-8; d_gene: TRBD2; abundance: NA; CDR3aa: CASSLEGLAGSYEQYF; CDR3nt: TGTGCCAGCAGCTTGGAAGGGTTAGCGGGATCATACGAGCAGTACTTC
j_gene: TRBJ2-3; v_gene: TRBV28; d_gene: NA; abundance: NA; CDR3aa: CASTPGTDTQYF; CDR3nt: TGTGCCAGCACCCCAGGAACAGATACGCAGTATTTT
j_gene: TRBJ2-2; v_gene: TRBV5-5; d_gene: NA; abundance: once; CDR3aa: CASSWAGTRNTGELFF; CDR3nt: TGTGCCAGCAGCTGGGCCGGGACACGGAACACCGGGGAGCTGTTTTTT
j_gene: TRBJ2-7; v_gene: TRBV28; d_gene: NA; abundance: NA; CDR3aa: CASSLGQSYEQYF; CDR3nt: TGTGCCAGCAGTTTAGGACAGTCCTACGAGCAGTACTTC
j_gene: TRBJ2-7; v_gene: TRBV7-2; d_gene: TRBD2; abundance: NA; CDR3aa: CASSLYTSGSYEQYF; CDR3nt: TGTGCCAGCAGCCTCTATACTAGCGGCTCCTACGAGCAGTACTTC
j_gene: TRBJ1-5; v_gene: TRBV28; d_gene: TRBD1; abundance: NA; CDR3aa: CASSWGQGRGQPQHF; CDR3nt: TGTGCCAGCAGCTGGGGACAGGGAAGAGGTCAGCCCCAGCATTTT
j_gene: TRBJ2-7; v_gene: TRBV29-1; d_gene: NA; abundance: few; CDR3aa: CSVDSSPSYLSEQYF; CDR3nt: TGCAGCGTTGATAGTTCACCCTCATATCTTAGCGAGCAGTACTTC
j_gene: TRBJ1-1; v_gene: TRBV7-7; d_gene: TRBD1; abundance: NA; CDR3aa: CASRRGQGAWDTEAFF; CDR3nt: TGTGCCAGCAGACGAGGACAGGGGGCGTGGGACACTGAAGCTTTCTTT
j_gene: TRBJ1-4; v_gene: TRBV28; d_gene: TRBD1; abundance: NA; CDR3aa: CASSSGQGWEKLFF; CDR3nt: TGTGCCAGCAGTTCGGGACAGGGATGGGAAAAACTGTTTTTT
j_gene: TRBJ1-5; v_gene: TRBV7-9; d_gene: NA; abundance: NA; CDR3aa: CASSGDPVGGQPQHF; CDR3nt: TGTGCCAGCAGCGGGGACCCGGTAGGGGGACAGCCCCAGCATTTT
j_gene: TRBJ2-2; v_gene: TRBV30; d_gene: NA; abundance: NA; CDR3aa: CAFAHGNTGELFF; CDR3nt: TGTGCCTTTGCTCACGGGAACACCGGGGAGCTGTTTTTT
j_gene: TRBJ2-5; v_gene: TRBV18; d_gene: NA; abundance: NA; CDR3aa: CASSPGTPRETQYF; CDR3nt: TGTGCCAGCTCACCCGGGACACCCAGGGAGACCCAGTACTTC
j_gene: TRBJ2-7; v_gene: TRBV7-2; d_gene: NA; abundance: NA; CDR3aa: CASSTANEQYF; CDR3nt: TGTGCCAGCAGCACCGCGAACGAGCAGTACTTC
j_gene: TRBJ2-5; v_gene: TRBV5-5; d_gene: NA; abundance: NA; CDR3aa: CASSLARAEETQYF; CDR3nt: TGTGCCAGCAGCTTGGCGAGGGCGGAGGAGACCCAGTACTTC
j_gene: TRBJ2-7; v_gene: TRBV28; d_gene: TRBD1; abundance: NA; CDR3aa: CASSFPLQQQRTGYEQYF; CDR3nt: TGTGCCAGCAGTTTCCCTCTCCAGCAACAGCGGACAGGGTACGAGCAGTACTTC
j_gene: TRBJ2-2; v_gene: TRBV30; d_gene: TRBD1; abundance: once; CDR3aa: CAWGQGQPGELFF; CDR3nt: TGTGCCTGGGGACAGGGGCAACCCGGGGAGCTGTTTTTT
j_gene: TRBJ2-3; v_gene: TRBV7-2; d_gene: TRBD2; abundance: NA; CDR3aa: CASRSRTSGGAGDTQYF; CDR3nt: TGTGCCAGCAGATCACGGACTAGCGGGGGGGCAGGCGATACGCAGTATTTT
j_gene: TRBJ1-2; v_gene: TRBV29-1; d_gene: TRBD1; abundance: NA; CDR3aa: CSVHSGTGSWIYGYTF; CDR3nt: TGCAGCGTACATTCCGGGACAGGTAGTTGGATCTATGGCTACACCTTC
j_gene: TRBJ1-4; v_gene: TRBV30; d_gene: NA; abundance: once; CDR3aa: CAWSAGLNEKLFF; CDR3nt: TGTGCCTGGAGCGCGGGGCTTAATGAAAAACTGTTTTTT
j_gene: TRBJ2-3; v_gene: TRBV19; d_gene: TRBD2; abundance: NA; CDR3aa: CASSILSGASATQYF; CDR3nt: TGTGCCAGTAGTATTCTCAGCGGGGCTTCTGCTACGCAGTATTTT
j_gene: TRBJ1-5; v_gene: TRBV6-1; d_gene: NA; abundance: NA; CDR3aa: CASTLRTYSNQPQHF; CDR3nt: TGTGCCAGCACCCTCCGCACCTATAGCAATCAGCCCCAGCATTTT
j_gene: TRBJ1-5; v_gene: TRBV27; d_gene: TRBD1; abundance: once; CDR3aa: CASRSGTGGNQPQHF; CDR3nt: TGTGCCAGCAGATCCGGGACAGGGGGCAATCAGCCCCAGCATTTT
j_gene: TRBJ2-3; v_gene: TRBV7-3; d_gene: NA; abundance: NA; CDR3aa: CASSLRWASTDTQYF; CDR3nt: TGTGCCAGCAGCTTAAGATGGGCCTCCACAGATACGCAGTATTTT
j_gene: TRBJ2-1; v_gene: TRBV9; d_gene: TRBD2; abundance: NA; CDR3aa: CASSVGQRGDNEQFF; CDR3nt: TGTGCCAGCAGCGTGGGCCAGCGGGGGGACAATGAGCAGTTCTTC
j_gene: TRBJ2-4; v_gene: TRBV4-1; d_gene: TRBD1; abundance: NA; CDR3aa: CASSQTMGQGKNIQYF; CDR3nt: TGCGCCAGCAGCCAGACGATGGGACAGGGGAAAAACATTCAGTACTTC
j_gene: TRBJ1-3; v_gene: TRBV6-1; d_gene: NA; abundance: NA; CDR3aa: CASRRVGASVNTIYF; CDR3nt: TGTGCCAGCAGAAGAGTAGGGGCCTCCGTAAACACCATATATTTT
j_gene: TRBJ2-1; v_gene: TRBV28; d_gene: NA; abundance: NA; CDR3aa: CASPPTGVSYNEQFF; CDR3nt: TGTGCCAGCCCACCCACAGGAGTCTCCTACAATGAGCAGTTCTTC
j_gene: TRBJ1-4; v_gene: TRBV5-4; d_gene: NA; abundance: NA; CDR3aa: CASSPWTTQAEGREKLFF; CDR3nt: TGTGCCAGCAGCCCCTGGACCACACAGGCGGAGGGACGGGAAAAACTGTTTTTT